This T cell receptor (beta chain) was captured by sequencing in a study of response to subunit inactivated influenza vaccine. Details on this clonotype: Its antigen is not known.

TCRdb re-analysed the RT-PCR reads in MiXCR, keeping a single row per CDR3 protein. The sample has some 500,000 distinct CDR3 sequences; over 25% are singletons. CDR3 length: 15 residues. Trimming at V came to 1 base and at J to 6 bases, leaving 6 bases not matched to a gene. Study findings and constraints: Each seasonal flu vaccination may recruit only limited new T cells, authors suggested.

Sequenced here: CD4+ T cells sorted from PBMCs, sampled more than 4 days after vaccination. The chain employs TRBV12-3 or TRBV12-4 and TRBJ2-3; TRBD1 matches 8 bases. The receptor was isolated from a man aged 50-60 years who received an inactivated influenza vaccine. DNA of the CDR3: TGTGCCAGCAGTTTAGAGACAGGGGACAGGGATACGCAGTATTTT. This encodes CASSLETGDRDTQYF.